One sample yielded the 2 T cell receptor beta chains listed below, sequenced in a study of T cell repertoires in cytomegalovirus infection. TCRdb redid the calling of the reads with MiXCR, one entry per CDR3 protein. The table records about 570,000 distinct CDR3 sequences, under 45% of them present only once. Their recognized antigens are unknown. Specimen: cultured PBMCs, collected from culture after CMV antigen stimulation. These TCRs come from a human donor in good health (CMV status not recorded). Some clones in this sample may be carry-over from other donors' samples.

The CDR3 DNA is TGTGCCAGCAGGGGCCACCGGGGCCATACTTCCAACACTGAAGCTTTCTTT. This codes for CASRGHRGHTSNTEAFF. This chain joins TRBV12-3 or TRBV12-4 and TRBJ1-1; D is possibly TRBD1 (5 bases). CDR3 length equals 17 residues. The V end lost 6 bases, the J end lost 2 bases, and 22 bases lay between the germline ends.

This chain uses TRBV20-1 with TRBJ2-5, with TRBD1 identical over 8 bases. J gave up 5 bases and V 4 bases, and 6 bases lay outside the gene matches. Germline V gene sequence: CDR1 DFQATT, CDR2 SNEGSKA (reference sequence). CDR3 length: 13 amino acids. The CDR3 region is CSAMDRVVETQYF. Written as DNA, the CDR3 is TGCAGTGCTATGGACAGGGTCGTGGAGACCCAGTACTTC.